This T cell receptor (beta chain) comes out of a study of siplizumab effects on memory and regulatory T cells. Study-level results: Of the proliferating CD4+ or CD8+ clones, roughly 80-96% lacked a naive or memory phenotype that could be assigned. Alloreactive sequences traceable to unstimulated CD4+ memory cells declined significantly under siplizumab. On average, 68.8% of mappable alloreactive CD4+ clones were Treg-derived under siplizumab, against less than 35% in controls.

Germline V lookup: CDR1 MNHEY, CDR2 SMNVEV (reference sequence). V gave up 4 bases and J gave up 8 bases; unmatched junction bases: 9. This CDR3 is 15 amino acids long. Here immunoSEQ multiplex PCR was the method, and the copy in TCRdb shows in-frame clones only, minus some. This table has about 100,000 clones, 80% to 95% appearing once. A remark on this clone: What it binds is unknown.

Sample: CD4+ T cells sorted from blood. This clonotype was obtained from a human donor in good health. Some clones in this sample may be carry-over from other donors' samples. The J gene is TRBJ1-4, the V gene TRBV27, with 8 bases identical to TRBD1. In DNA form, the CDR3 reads TGTGCCAGCAGTTCGGTGGACAGGGTCGGGGAAAAACTGTTTTTT. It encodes CASSSVDRVGEKLFF.